This T cell receptor beta chain derives from a study of PD-1 blockade in classical Hodgkin lymphoma. Study information: Nivolumab 3 mg/kg was given intravenously every 2 weeks.

In the case of this clone: The antigen is not known. The junction and the germline gene differ at one end; a read error may be behind it.

TCRdb's copy holds only in-frame clones and misses some; the assay was immunoSEQ multiplex PCR. The sample shows 27,000 or so clones, over 65% of them seen only once. Study findings and constraints: Any patient who commenced nivolumab under 1 year after ASCT was excluded.

Every one of the patients relapsed after autologous stem cell transplantation (brentuximab vedotin exposure was variable). The study purified CD4+ T cells from thawed PBMCs using magnetic negative selection. Each best response was a complete response, a partial response or progressive disease. The sequence came from a human donor with classical Hodgkin lymphoma. Sequencing was performed on CD4+ T cells from blood, taken at baseline.

The CDR3 coding sequence is TGTGCCAGCAGCGAAGAGGGGATTAGCTCCTACGAGCAGTACTTC. It specifies CASSEEGISSYEQYF. This chain joins TRBV6-1 and TRBJ2-7; D could derive from TRBD1 or TRBD2 (5 bases each). The V gene's germline CDR1 is MNHNS and CDR2 SASEGT. CDR3 length equals 15 residues.